The sequence of this TCR beta chain was determined in a study of tumor-infiltrating lymphocytes in localized non-small cell lung cancer. Study-level information: From each patient, both tumor and uninvolved lung, non-adjacent to tumor, were sampled.

Method: immunoSEQ multiplex PCR; TCRdb's copy keeps in-frame clones and lacks some. Counted here are 20,000 or so clones, 73% occurring once; the ten biggest clones make up around 6%. With regard to this clone: The antigen remains unidentified.

Points from the study as a whole: No link was found between tumor T-cell fraction and recurrence-free survival. T-cell fraction did not differ between immunotypes IM1 and IM2.

Sequences were obtained from lung tumor tissue. The sequence was obtained from a human donor with non-small cell lung cancer.

The CDR3 region is CASSLDKSTAGYGYTF. The CDR3 DNA reads as TGTGCCAGCAGCTTAGATAAAAGTACGGCAGGGTATGGCTACACCTTC. This chain links TRBV7-2 with TRBJ1-2; a weak D match, TRBD1 (5 bases). The CDR3 length is 16 residues. Germline assignment: CDR1 SGHTA and CDR2 FQGNSA. V dropped 1 base and J dropped 5 bases, with 17 bases sitting between them.